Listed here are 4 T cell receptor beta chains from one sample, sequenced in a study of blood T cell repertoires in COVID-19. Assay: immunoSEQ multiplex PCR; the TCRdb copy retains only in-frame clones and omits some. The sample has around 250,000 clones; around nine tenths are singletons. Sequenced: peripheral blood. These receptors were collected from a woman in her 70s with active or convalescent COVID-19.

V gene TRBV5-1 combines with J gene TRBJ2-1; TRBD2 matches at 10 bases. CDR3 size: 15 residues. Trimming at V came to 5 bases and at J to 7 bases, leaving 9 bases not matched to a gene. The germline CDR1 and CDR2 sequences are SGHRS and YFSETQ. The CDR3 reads CASSLLAGRGNEQFF. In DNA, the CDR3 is TGCGCCAGCAGTTTACTAGCGGGGAGGGGGAATGAGCAGTTCTTC.

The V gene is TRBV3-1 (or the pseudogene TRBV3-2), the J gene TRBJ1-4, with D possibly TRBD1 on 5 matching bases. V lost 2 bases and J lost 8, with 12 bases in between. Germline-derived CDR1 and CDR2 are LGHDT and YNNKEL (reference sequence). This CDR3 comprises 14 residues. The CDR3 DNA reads TGTGCCAGCAGCCAATTGGGGGGAGGGGAAAAACTGTTTTTT. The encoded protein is CASSQLGGGEKLFF.

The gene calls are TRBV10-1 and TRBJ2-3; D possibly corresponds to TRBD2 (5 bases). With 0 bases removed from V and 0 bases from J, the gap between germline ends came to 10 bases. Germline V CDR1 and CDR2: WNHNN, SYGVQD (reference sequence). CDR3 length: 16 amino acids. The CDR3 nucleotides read TGCGCCAGCAGTGAGTCGATGGCGGGTAGCACAGATACGCAGTATTTT. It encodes CASSESMAGSTDTQYF.

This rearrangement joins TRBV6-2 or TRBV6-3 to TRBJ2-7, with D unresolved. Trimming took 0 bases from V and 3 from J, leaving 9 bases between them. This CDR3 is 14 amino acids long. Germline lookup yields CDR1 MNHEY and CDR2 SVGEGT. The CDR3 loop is CASSYSTGFYEQYF. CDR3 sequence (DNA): TGTGCCAGCAGTTACTCGACGGGTTTCTACGAGCAGTACTTC.